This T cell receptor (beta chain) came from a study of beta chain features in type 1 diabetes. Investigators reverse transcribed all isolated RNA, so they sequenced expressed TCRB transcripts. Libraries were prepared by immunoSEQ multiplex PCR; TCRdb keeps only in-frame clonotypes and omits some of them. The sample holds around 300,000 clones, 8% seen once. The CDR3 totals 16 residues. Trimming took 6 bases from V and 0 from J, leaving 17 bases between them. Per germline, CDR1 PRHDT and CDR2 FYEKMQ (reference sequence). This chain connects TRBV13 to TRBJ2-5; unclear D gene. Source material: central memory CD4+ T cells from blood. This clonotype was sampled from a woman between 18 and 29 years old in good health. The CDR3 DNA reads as TGTGCCAGCAGTCCGAAGCCGTTTGAGTACCAAGAGACCCAGTACTTC. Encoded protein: CASSPKPFEYQETQYF. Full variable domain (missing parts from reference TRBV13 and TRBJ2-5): AAGVIQSPRHLIKEKRETATLKCYPIPRHDTVYWYQQGPGQDPQFLISFYEKMQSDKGSIPDRFSAQQFSDYHSELNMSSLELGDSALYFCASSPKPFEYQETQYFGPGTRLLVL.